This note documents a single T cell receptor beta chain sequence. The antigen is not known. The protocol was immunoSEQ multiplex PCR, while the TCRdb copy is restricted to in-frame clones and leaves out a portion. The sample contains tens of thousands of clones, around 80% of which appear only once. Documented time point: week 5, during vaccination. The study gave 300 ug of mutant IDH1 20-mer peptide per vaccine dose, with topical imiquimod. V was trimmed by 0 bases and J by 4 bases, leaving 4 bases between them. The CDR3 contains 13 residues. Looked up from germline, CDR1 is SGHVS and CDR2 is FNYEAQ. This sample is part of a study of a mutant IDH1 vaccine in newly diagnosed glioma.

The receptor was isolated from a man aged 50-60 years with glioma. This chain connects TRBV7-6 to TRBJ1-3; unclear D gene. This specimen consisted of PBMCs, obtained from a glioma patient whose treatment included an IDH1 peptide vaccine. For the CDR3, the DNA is TGTGCCAGCAGCTTAGCGGGGGGAAACACCATATATTTT. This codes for CASSLAGGNTIYF.